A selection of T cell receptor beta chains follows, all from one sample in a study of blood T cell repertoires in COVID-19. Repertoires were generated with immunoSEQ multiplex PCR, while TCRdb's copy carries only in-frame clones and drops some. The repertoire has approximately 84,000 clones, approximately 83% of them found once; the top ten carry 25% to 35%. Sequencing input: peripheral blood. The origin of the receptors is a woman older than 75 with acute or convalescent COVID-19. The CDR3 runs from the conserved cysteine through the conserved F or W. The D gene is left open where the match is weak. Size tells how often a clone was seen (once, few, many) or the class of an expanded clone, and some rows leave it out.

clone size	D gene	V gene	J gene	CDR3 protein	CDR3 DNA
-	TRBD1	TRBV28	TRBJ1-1	CASSSNRGRGTEAFF	TGTGCCAGCAGTTCTAACAGGGGGCGAGGGACTGAAGCTTTCTTT
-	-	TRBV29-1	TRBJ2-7	CSVESNSGYEQYF	TGCAGCGTTGAGTCGAATAGCGGCTACGAGCAGTACTTC
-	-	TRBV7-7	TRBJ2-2	CASSLAQAGNGELFF	TGTGCTAGCAGCTTAGCCCAGGCGGGGAACGGGGAGCTGTTTTTT
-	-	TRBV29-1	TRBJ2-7	CSVRVSTLSYEQYF	TGCAGCGTGCGGGTTTCGACCCTCTCCTACGAGCAGTACTTC
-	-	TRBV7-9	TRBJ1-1	CASSTNTEAFF	TGTGCCAGCAGCACTAACACTGAAGCTTTCTTT
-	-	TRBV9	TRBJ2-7	CASSPERTLSYEQYF	TGTGCCAGCAGCCCAGAGAGGACACTTTCCTACGAGCAGTACTTC
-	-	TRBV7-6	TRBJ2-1	CASSLVGGSYNEQFF	TGTGCCAGCAGCTTAGTGGGGGGAAGCTACAATGAGCAGTTCTTC
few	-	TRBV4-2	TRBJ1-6	CASSEAAGSPLHF	TGTGCCAGCAGCGAGGCAGCTGGTTCACCCCTCCACTTT
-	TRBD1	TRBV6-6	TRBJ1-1	CASTPGQGASNTEAFF	TGTGCCAGCACCCCGGGGCAGGGGGCCTCGAACACTGAAGCTTTCTTT
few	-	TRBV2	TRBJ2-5	CASSEPFPQETQYF	TGTGCCAGCAGTGAACCGTTCCCCCAAGAGACCCAGTACTTC
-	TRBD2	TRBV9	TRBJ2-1	CASSVGFGLAGGRFNEQFF	TGTGCCAGCAGCGTAGGCTTTGGGCTAGCGGGAGGGAGGTTCAATGAGCAGTTCTTC
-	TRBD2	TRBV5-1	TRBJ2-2	CASSLARGISTSGNTGELFF	TGCGCCAGCAGCTTGGCCCGAGGGATTTCGACTAGCGGGAATACCGGGGAGCTGTTTTTT
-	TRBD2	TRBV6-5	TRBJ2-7	CASSYSSGTSEAQYF	TGTGCCAGCAGTTACTCGAGCGGGACTAGCGAGGCGCAGTACTTC
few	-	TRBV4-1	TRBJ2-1	CASSFRDTWGRNEQFF	TGCGCCAGCAGCTTTCGGGACACCTGGGGCCGGAATGAGCAGTTCTTC
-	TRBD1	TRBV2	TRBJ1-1	CASSRDRGGTEAFF	TGTGCCAGCAGTCGGGACAGGGGCGGCACTGAAGCTTTCTTT
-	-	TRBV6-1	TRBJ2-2	CASSEAKTGRGSGELFF	TGTGCCAGCAGTGAAGCGAAAACAGGGAGGGGATCCGGGGAGCTGTTTTTT
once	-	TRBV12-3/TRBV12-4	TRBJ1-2	CASTTQEFYGYTF	TGTGCCAGCACTACGCAGGAATTCTATGGCTACACCTTC
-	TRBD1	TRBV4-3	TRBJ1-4	CASSQVVQGGGKLFF	TGCGCCAGCAGCCAAGTCGTTCAGGGGGGAGGAAAACTGTTTTTT
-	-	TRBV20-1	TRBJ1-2	CSANGNYGYTF	TGCAGTGCAAACGGGAACTATGGCTACACCTTC
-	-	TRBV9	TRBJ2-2	CASSLSFGDTGELFF	TGTGCCAGCAGCCTTAGCTTCGGGGACACCGGGGAGCTGTTTTTT
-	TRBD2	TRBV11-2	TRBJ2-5	CASSLETSGRETQYF	TGTGCCAGCAGCTTAGAGACTAGCGGGAGAGAGACCCAGTACTTC
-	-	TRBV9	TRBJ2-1	CASSVLSGEQFF	TGTGCCAGCAGCGTACTTAGCGGTGAGCAGTTCTTC
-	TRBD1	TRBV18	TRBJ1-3	CASSPGTGGSSGNTIYF	TGTGCCAGCTCACCTGGGACAGGAGGAAGCTCTGGAAACACCATATATTTT
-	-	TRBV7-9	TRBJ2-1	CASSFGISYNEQFF	TGTGCCAGCAGCTTCGGGATCTCCTACAATGAGCAGTTCTTC
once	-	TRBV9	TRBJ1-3	CASSVDSSGNTIYF	TGTGCCAGCAGCGTAGACAGCTCTGGAAACACCATATATTTT
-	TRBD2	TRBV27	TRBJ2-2	CASSFMTSGRSGELFF	TGTGCCAGCAGTTTTATGACTAGCGGGAGGTCCGGGGAGCTGTTTTTT
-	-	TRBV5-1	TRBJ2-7	CASSSEGLSREQYF	TGCGCCAGCAGCTCCGAGGGACTGTCGCGGGAGCAGTACTTC
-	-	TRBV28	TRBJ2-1	CASSLLAAVKQFF	TGTGCCAGCAGTTTGTTAGCAGCGGTCAAGCAGTTCTTC
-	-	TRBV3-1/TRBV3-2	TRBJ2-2	CASSQDAGSNTGELFF	TGTGCCAGCAGCCAAGATGCGGGGTCGAACACCGGGGAGCTGTTTTTT
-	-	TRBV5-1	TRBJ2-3	CASSLDVGASTDTQYF	TGCGCCAGCAGCTTGGACGTCGGAGCTAGCACAGATACGCAGTATTTT
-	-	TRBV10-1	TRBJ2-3	CASSVAPRDTQYF	TGCGCCAGCAGTGTGGCCCCGCGGGATACGCAGTATTTT
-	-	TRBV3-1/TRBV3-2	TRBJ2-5	CASSPRENTVLKTQYF	TGTGCCAGCAGCCCCCGGGAAAACACTGTCCTAAAGACCCAGTACTTC
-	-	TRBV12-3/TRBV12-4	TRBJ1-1	CASRLNTEAFF	TGTGCCAGCAGACTCAACACTGAAGCTTTCTTT
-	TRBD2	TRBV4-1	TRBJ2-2	CASSQLGLANTGELFF	TGCGCCAGCAGCCAATTGGGACTAGCGAACACCGGGGAGCTGTTTTTT
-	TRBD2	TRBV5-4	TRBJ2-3	CASSSGGTSGGTDTQYF	TGTGCCAGCAGCTCTGGGGGCACTAGCGGAGGCACAGATACGCAGTATTTT
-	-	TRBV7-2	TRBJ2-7	CASSLAHPSYEQYF	TGTGCCAGCAGCTTGGCACACCCATCCTACGAGCAGTACTTC